These 2 T cell receptor beta chains came from one sample sequenced in a study of shared T cell receptors in the human thymus. The assay was immunoSEQ multiplex PCR, and TCRdb's table has in-frame clones only and misses some. Of over 650,000 clones in the sample, 80% to 90% were seen once. Another study also made use of these data, one on human thymus T cells.

Material: thymocytes. All receptors come from a boy in the first two years of life with a congenital heart defect.

The chain couples TRBV7-2 to TRBJ1-2; 7 bases are a match to TRBD1. Germline V gene sequence: CDR1 SGHTA, CDR2 FQGNSA. Losses at the gene ends were 0 bases for V and 4 bases for J; bases not matched to a gene: 8. The CDR3 has 16 amino acids. CDR3: CASSLAMGTALYGYTF. The CDR3 DNA reads TGTGCCAGCAGCTTAGCAATGGGGACAGCCCTCTATGGCTACACCTTC.

This clone was observed once. This chain joins TRBV9 and TRBJ1-2; D might be TRBD1 (5 bases). With 0 bases removed from V and 6 bases from J, the gap between germline ends came to 9 bases. The germline V gene has CDR1 SGDLS and CDR2 YYNGEE. CDR3 length: 13 residues. CDR3 bases: TGTGCCAGCAGCGTAGCCGCAGGGAATGGCTACACCTTC. It specifies CASSVAAGNGYTF.